One and the same sample provided the 32 T cell receptor beta chains below, sequenced in a study of regulatory T cells in long-lasting Graves disease (dated by TCRdb to about 2021). The intended sense of this specimen's time point label: newly diagnosed GD, antithyroid drugs for less than 3 months. For both TCR sequencing and RNA sequencing, RNA was extracted from PBMCs in TRIzol. The library was made by multiplex PCR. Sequencer: Illumina HiSeq 4000. CDR3 regions were amplified by Arm-PCR with iRepertoire HTBI primers to construct TCR beta libraries. TCRdb took the public reads, trimmed them with fastp at Q25, ran MiXCR for clone calling and kept in-frame beta chains. CDR3 protein duplicates are merged, each entry listing the most common genes and DNA. A total of roughly 420,000 distinct CDR3 sequences appear in this sample, approximately 14% of them only once. The ten most abundant clones make up more than 15% of the sample.

This sample also appeared in a second study, on T cells in Graves' hyperthyroidism and ophthalmopathy.

The material was peripheral blood mononuclear cells (PBMCs), obtained at new diagnosis, from a patient treated with antithyroid drugs. The receptors originated from a woman aged 45-65 years with Graves disease. Donor details come from another sample of the same person, matched by shared clones.

The chain uses TRBV18 and TRBJ1-2; 7 bases line up with TRBD1. The junction had 6 bases not matched to a gene; V was cut back by 0 bases and J by 5 bases. Looked up from germline, CDR1 is KGHSH and CDR2 is LQKENI. The CDR3 runs 15 residues. The chain's CDR3 is CASSPPSGTDYGYTF. DNA of the CDR3: TGTGCCAGCTCACCACCGAGTGGGACAGATTATGGCTACACCTTC.

This clonotype was seen only a few times. This CDR3 fails to terminate in the conserved phenylalanine or tryptophan, so it likely reflects a read error. The J gene is TRBJ2-6, the V gene TRBV20-1; unclear D gene. Per germline, CDR1 DFQATT and CDR2 SNEGSKA (reference sequence). The CDR3 has 14 amino acids. The ends were cut back, 0 bases at V and 0 bases at J, with 3 bases in the middle. The CDR3 reads CSARDSSGANVLTS. The CDR3 DNA reads as TGCAGTGCTAGAGACAGCTCTGGGGCCAACGTCCTGACTTCC.

Points on this clonotype: A clone one base away is much larger, so this may be a read error. The chain uses TRBV11-2 and TRBJ2-3, with D hard to call. Matching the DNA end better, TRBJ1-5 makes the J call doubtful. Germline loops: CDR1 SGHAT, CDR2 FQNNGV. CDR3 length: 14 residues. CDR3 nucleotide sequence: TGTGCCAGCAGCTTAATAGCGGGATCAGATACGCAGCATTTT. It encodes CASSLIAGSDTQHF.

This clonotype was observed at least ten times. This chain links TRBV12-3 or TRBV12-4 with TRBJ1-5; 7 positions match TRBD1. The CDR3 has 14 amino acids. J gave up 4 bases and V 4 bases, and 4 bases lay outside the gene matches. The CDR3 region is CASSSDRINQPQHF. In DNA, the CDR3 is TGTGCCAGCAGTTCGGACAGGATTAATCAGCCCCAGCATTTT.

This clonotype occurred many times. The chain combines TRBV20-1 with TRBJ1-2; possibly TRBD1 for D (6 bases). The CDR3 extends over 12 amino acids. Trimming took 4 bases from V and 4 from J, leaving 10 bases between them. CDR1 is DFQATT, CDR2 SNEGSKA, per germline (reference sequence). CDR3 sequence: CSANRVLYGYTF. CDR3 nucleotide sequence: TGCAGTGCTAACAGGGTTCTCTATGGCTACACCTTC.

This clonotype was observed many times. The chain has TRBV28 and TRBJ2-1, with D perhaps TRBD2 (6 bases). The germline V and J ends were trimmed by 6 bases and 3 bases, with 15 bases remaining between them. Germline-derived CDR1 and CDR2 are MDHEN and SYDVKM. CDR3 size: 15 residues. The CDR3 DNA reads TGTGCCAGCAGATCGATAGCGGAGAACTACAATGAGCAGTTCTTC. Protein: CASRSIAENYNEQFF.

The sample holds many counts of this clonotype. The genes are TRBV6-5 and TRBJ1-5, with D tentatively TRBD1 (6 bases). Germline lookup yields CDR1 MNHEY and CDR2 SVGAGI. The V end lost 0 bases, the J end lost 4 bases, and 19 bases lay between the germline ends. The CDR3 loop spans 18 amino acids. For the CDR3, the DNA is TGTGCCAGCAGTTACTCGTTATTGCCAGGACAGCTTAATCAGCCCCAGCATTTT. This encodes CASSYSLLPGQLNQPQHF.

At least ten counts were recorded for this clonotype. The chain joins TRBV28 to TRBJ2-5, with TRBD1 matching over 7 bases. J gave up 0 bases and V 4 bases, and 2 bases lay outside the gene matches. The germline V gene has CDR1 MDHEN and CDR2 SYDVKM. The CDR3 has 14 residues. CDR3 loop: CASSSTGYQETQYF. DNA for the CDR3: TGTGCCAGCAGTTCGACAGGGTACCAAGAGACCCAGTACTTC.

Ten or more counts support this clonotype. The chain is built from TRBV7-3 and TRBJ2-2, with D unclear. The CDR3 is 14 amino acids. The germline gives CDR1 SGHTA, CDR2 FQGTGA. V was shortened by 5 bases and J by 4 bases, with 11 bases between the two germline ends. CDR3 residues: CASSPKGFTGELFF. In DNA, the CDR3 is TGTGCCAGCAGCCCGAAGGGATTCACCGGGGAGCTGTTTTTT.

This clonotype was observed at least ten times. J is TRBJ2-7 and V is TRBV10-3; no definite D call. The germline gives CDR1 ENHRY, CDR2 SYGVKD. V was cut by 3 bases and J by 0 bases, with 6 bases left in between. CDR3 size: 13 residues. The CDR3 DNA reads TGTGCCATCAGTGATGGCCACTCCTACGAGCAGTACTTC. Translation: CAISDGHSYEQYF.

This clonotype was recorded a few times. The J gene is TRBJ2-1, the V gene TRBV20-1; TRBD2 matches 12 bases. Germline V gene lookup returns CDR1 DFQATT and CDR2 SNEGSKA (reference sequence). The trim removed 0 bases at V and 1 base at J, leaving 1 base unmatched. The CDR3 is made up of 16 amino acids. CDR3 nucleotide sequence: TGCAGTGCTAGAGACGGACTAGCGGGGTCCTACAATGAGCAGTTCTTC. This translates into CSARDGLAGSYNEQFF.

This chain links TRBV12-3 or TRBV12-4 with TRBJ2-3, with TRBD2 as a possible D gene (5 bases). The length of the CDR3 is 12 residues. V lost 2 bases, J lost 8 bases, and 8 bases lay in between. CDR3 loop: CASSLMRVTQYF. The CDR3 DNA reads as TGTGCCAGCAGTTTAATGCGGGTTACGCAGTATTTT.

V and J are TRBV5-4 and TRBJ2-3; D might be TRBD1 or TRBD2, each matching 5 bases. V was cut by 4 bases and J by 6 bases, with 21 bases left in between. The CDR3 has 16 residues. Germline V gives CDR1 SGHNT, CDR2 YYREEE (reference sequence). The CDR3 is CASSPATRTHRDTQYF. The CDR3, as DNA: TGTGCCAGCAGCCCGGCAACACGGACTCACAGGGATACGCAGTATTTT.

This clonotype has just a few counts. The rearrangement links TRBV10-3 to TRBJ2-1; D tentatively fits TRBD1 or TRBD2 (7 bases each). This CDR3 has 16 residues. V lost 0 bases and J 7 bases, leaving 16 bases between the germline ends. Per the germline V gene, CDR1 is ENHRY and CDR2 is SYGVKD. The CDR3 DNA reads as TGTGCCATCAGTGAGTCTGGGAGGGGGCTTTTGAATGAGCAGTTCTTC. Amino acids: CAISESGRGLLNEQFF.

This clonotype was counted at least ten times. This chain uses TRBV11-2 with TRBJ2-1, with TRBD2 matching 11 bases. With V trimmed by 5 bases and J by 9 bases, 12 bases remained unmatched. The V gene's germline CDR1 is SGHAT and CDR2 FQNNGV. CDR3 length equals 16 residues. The CDR3, as DNA: TGTGCCAGCAGCCCGGTACTAGCGGGAGATGTTAGTGAGCAGTTCTTC. This encodes CASSPVLAGDVSEQFF.

The chain couples TRBV6-2 or TRBV6-3 to TRBJ1-1, with D unresolved. CDR1 is MNHEY, CDR2 SVGEGT, per germline. CDR3 length: 16 amino acids. V gave up 5 bases and J gave up 2 bases, with 18 bases separating them. CDR3 nucleotides: TGTGCCAGCAGTGAAAACCCGGCAGGATATAACACTGAAGCTTTCTTT. It translates to CASSENPAGYNTEAFF.

In this sample, this clonotype turned up many times. The V call is TRBV12-3 or TRBV12-4, the J call TRBJ2-7; 10 bases are a match to TRBD1. After removal of 6 bases from V and 4 bases from J, the junction contained 18 bases not matched to a gene. The CDR3 runs 18 residues. The CDR3 coding sequence is TGTGCCAGCAGCCTAAGCCTCGAGGGGGACAGGGGAAAGTACGAGCAGTACTTC. It encodes CASSLSLEGDRGKYEQYF.

The genes are TRBV29-1 and TRBJ2-5; perhaps TRBD2 as D (6 bases). This CDR3 is 13 amino acids long. Germline CDR1 SQVTM, CDR2 ANQGSEA. V lost 7 bases and J lost 1, with 13 bases in between. Here the CDR3 DNA reads TGCAGCGCTCAAAGGGGAGGCCAAGAGACCCAGTACTTC. Its protein is CSAQRGGQETQYF.

This clonotype was seen repeatedly, ten times or more. This rearrangement joins TRBV2 to TRBJ2-5; 8 nucleotides line up with TRBD1. The V gene end was trimmed by 7 bases and the J gene end by 4 bases; junction bases not matched to a gene: 8. This CDR3 is built from 14 residues. Germline V lookup: CDR1 SNHLY, CDR2 FYNNEI. CDR3 bases: TGTGCCAGCAAGGACAGGGCATTGGCAGAGACCCAGTACTTC. This gives the protein CASKDRALAETQYF.

This clonotype was detected a few times. The chain links TRBV19 to TRBJ1-4; no reliable D call. Germline V gives CDR1 LNHDA, CDR2 SQIVND (reference sequence). The CDR3 runs 15 residues. V dropped 3 bases and J dropped 4 bases, with 12 bases sitting between them. This CDR3 reads CASSIIEGYNEKLFF. For the CDR3, the DNA is TGTGCCAGTAGTATCATCGAGGGATATAATGAAAAACTGTTTTTT.

This clonotype was observed a handful of times. A much larger clone is a single base away; this may be a read error. DNA for the CDR3: TGTGCCAGCAGTGGATCGGCAAATACTCTCTATGGCTACACCTTC. Protein product: CASSGSANTLYGYTF. The rearrangement links TRBV6-1 to TRBJ1-2; D is undetermined. V was pared by 4 bases and J by 4 bases, with 16 bases between. The CDR3 runs 15 residues. Looked up from germline, CDR1 is MNHNS and CDR2 is SASEGT.

Concerning this clonotype: With a much larger clone just one base away, this may be a read error. This likely comes from a read error, as the CDR3 has no conserved phenylalanine or tryptophan at its end. V usage is TRBV20-1 and J usage is TRBJ1-5; D call uncertain. The V gene's germline CDR1 is DFQATT and CDR2 SNEGSKA (reference sequence). V shed 1 base and J shed 3 bases, with 7 bases lying between them. This CDR3 contains 13 residues. The CDR3 nucleotides read TGCAGTGCTAGAGGGACTTACAATCAGCCCCAGCATTCT. This gives the protein CSARGTYNQPQHS.

This clonotype was recorded a few times. An end of the junction does not agree with germline; a read error may underlie this. CDR3 amino acids: CASSQSGNAGELFF. CDR3 nucleotide sequence: TGCGCCAGCAGCCAGAGCGGGAACGCCGGGGAGCTGTTTTTT. The rearrangement joins TRBV5-1 to TRBJ2-2; 7 nucleotides agree with TRBD2. This CDR3 contains 14 residues. Germline CDR1 and CDR2: SGHRS and YFSETQ.

This clonotype was recorded a few times. Sequence at one end of the junction differs from germline and may be a read error. The genes are TRBV20-1 and TRBJ1-1, with D unclear. The germline CDR1 and CDR2 sequences are DFQATT and SNEGSKA (reference sequence). This CDR3 contains 15 residues. The CDR3, as DNA: TGCAGTGCTAGAGAAAGAGCAGGTATGAACACTGAAGCTCTCTTT. Residues: CSARERAGMNTEALF.

There are many counts of this clonotype. The CDR3, as DNA: TGTGCCAGCAGGATGGCAGGACAGGGTGCCTATGAGCAGTTCTTC. Protein product: CASRMAGQGAYEQFF. The rearrangement links TRBV12-3 or TRBV12-4 to TRBJ2-1; 8 nucleotides align to TRBD1. The trim removed 6 bases at V and 8 bases at J, leaving 12 bases unmatched. This CDR3 spans 15 amino acids.

The sample holds many counts of this clonotype. The genes are TRBV13 and TRBJ1-6, with D possibly matching TRBD1 (5 bases). From germline, CDR1 is PRHDT and CDR2 FYEKMQ (reference sequence). V was cut by 4 bases and J by 7 bases, with 14 bases left in between. This CDR3 is built from 15 residues. The CDR3 nucleotides are TGTGCCAGCAGCTCGCAGGGAGCGTGGAATTCACCCCTCCACTTT. It specifies CASSSQGAWNSPLHF.

Here the CDR3 reads CASRYRGGTGELFF. The CDR3 bases are TGTGCCAGCCGTTACAGGGGGGGCACCGGGGAGCTGTTTTTT. The chain links TRBV28 to TRBJ2-2, with D perhaps TRBD1 (8 bases). CDR1 MDHEN and CDR2 SYDVKM come from the germline V gene. The CDR3 is 14 residues long. Trimming stripped 8 bases from V and 4 bases from J, with 14 bases between.

The rearrangement links TRBV25-1 to TRBJ2-7; tentatively, D is TRBD1 (5 bases). V lost 4 bases, J lost 3 bases, and 13 bases lay in between. Looked up from germline, CDR1 is MGHDK and CDR2 is SYGVNS. This CDR3 comprises 14 residues. The CDR3, as DNA: TGTGCCAGCAGTGCCTCCCAACAGGTCTACGAGCAGTACTTC. It codes for CASSASQQVYEQYF.

This clonotype was counted at least ten times. The chain carries TRBV28 and TRBJ2-5; TRBD1 aligns across 10 bases. The CDR3 extends over 15 amino acids. The germline CDR1 and CDR2 sequences are MDHEN and SYDVKM. J gave up 3 bases and V 1 base, and 2 bases lay outside the gene matches. CDR3 protein: CASSLSGTGEETQYF. CDR3 DNA: TGTGCCAGCAGTTTATCGGGGACAGGGGAAGAGACCCAGTACTTC.

This chain joins TRBV9 and TRBJ2-1; unclear D gene. The CDR3 runs 12 residues. Trimming cost V 3 bases and J 5 bases, with 6 bases left between them. The V gene's germline CDR1 is SGDLS and CDR2 YYNGEE. CDR3 region: CASSGRDNEQFF. Here the CDR3 DNA reads TGTGCCAGCAGCGGTCGGGACAATGAGCAGTTCTTC.

This clonotype was counted ten times or more. The genes are TRBV2 and TRBJ1-1; the D is unclear. V lost 7 bases, J lost 3 bases, and 12 bases lay in between. In germline, CDR1 is SNHLY, CDR2 FYNNEI. The CDR3 contains 13 residues. The DNA for the CDR3 is TGTGCCAGCAACCAAAGGAGGGACACTGAAGCTTTCTTT. It codes for CASNQRRDTEAFF.

There are a few counts of this clonotype. The chain employs TRBV7-9 and TRBJ1-2; TRBD1 might be the D (6 bases). The CDR3 spans 15 residues. CDR1 is SEHNR and CDR2 is FQNEAQ in the germline V gene (reference sequence). V was cut by 5 bases and J by 3 bases, with 16 bases left in between. CDR3 region: CASSPGKGVDYGYTF. In DNA, the CDR3 is TGTGCCAGCAGCCCCGGAAAGGGGGTCGACTATGGCTACACCTTC. Using reference TRBV7-9 and TRBJ1-2 for the parts outside the CDR3, the full variable domain is DTGVSQNPRHKITKRGQNVTFRCDPISEHNRLYWYRQTLGQGPEFLTYFQNEAQLEKSRLLSDRFSAERPKGSFSTLEIQRTEQGDSAMYLCASSPGKGVDYGYTFGSGTRLTVV.